The 30 T cell receptor beta chains listed next were all sequenced from one sample in a study of T-cell reconstitution after alpha-beta-depleted transplantation in children. It was with unique molecular identifiers that the TCRbeta library was prepared. MiXCR, applied by TCRdb to the PCR reads, yields one record per CDR3 protein. Among fewer than 350,000 distinct CDR3 sequences, around a tenth were seen once, and the ten largest hold about 8%. Sequenced here: PBMCs, sampled before TCRalphabeta/CD19-depleted stem cell transplant. Source of these receptors: a boy less than two years old with acute myeloid leukemia, due to receive a stem cell transplant.

This clonotype has only a few counts. V is TRBV7-2 and J is TRBJ2-7; 7 nucleotides agree with TRBD2. The CDR3 has 14 residues. The junction had 8 bases not matched to a gene; V was cut back by 5 bases and J by 4 bases. CDR1 SGHTA and CDR2 FQGNSA come from the germline V gene. CDR3 coding DNA: TGTGCCAGCAGCCTCCACCGACTAGCTTACGAGCAGTACTTC. Its translation: CASSLHRLAYEQYF.

In its sample, this clonotype was seen many times. This CDR3 reads CASSTLNTEAFF. CDR3 nucleotides: TGTGCCAGCTCGACTTTGAACACTGAAGCTTTCTTT. The rearrangement uses TRBV12-3 or TRBV12-4 and TRBJ1-1; D is unclear. The V gene lost 8 bases and the J gene lost 0 bases, with 7 bases spanning the gap. The CDR3 spans 12 residues.

This clonotype was recorded at least ten times. The V call is TRBV3-1, the J call TRBJ2-2; unclear D gene. Trimming pared 6 bases from V and 7 bases from J, leaving 21 bases between. The CDR3 runs to 16 residues. Germline V gene data show CDR1 as LGHDT and CDR2 as YNNKEL (reference sequence). This CDR3 is CASSDQFPVMNGELFF. CDR3 coding DNA: TGTGCCAGCAGTGATCAGTTCCCCGTAATGAACGGGGAGCTGTTTTTT.

The table lists this clonotype with many counts. The gene calls are TRBV9 and TRBJ2-1; a possible D gene is TRBD1 (6 bases). This CDR3 is 13 amino acids long. The V end lost 4 bases, the J end lost 13 bases, and 18 bases lay between the germline ends. The germline V gene encodes CDR1 SGDLS and CDR2 YYNGEE. The CDR3 DNA reads as TGTGCCAGCAGCCTTAGAGCACAGGGTCAACAGTTCTTC. It codes for CASSLRAQGQQFF.

This clonotype was seen many times. This chain links TRBV20-1 with TRBJ2-1, with D perhaps matching TRBD2 (6 bases). Germline V gene lookup returns CDR1 DFQATT and CDR2 SNEGSKA (reference sequence). V lost 7 bases and J lost 2, with 9 bases in between. The CDR3 runs to 12 residues. CDR3 residues: CSGGLTYNEQFF. In DNA form, the CDR3 reads TGCAGTGGGGGACTGACCTACAATGAGCAGTTCTTC.

This clonotype was observed at least ten times. V gene TRBV7-9 combines with J gene TRBJ1-1, with D tentatively TRBD1 (5 bases). Trimming shortened V by 3 bases and J by 8 bases, and 19 bases separated the two germline ends. This CDR3 has 15 residues. From germline, CDR1 is SEHNR and CDR2 FQNEAQ (reference sequence). CDR3 sequence: CASSLSGTGAVEAFF. CDR3 nucleotide sequence: TGTGCCAGCAGCTTGTCCGGGACTGGGGCCGTGGAAGCTTTCTTT. The variable domain in full, with the rest retrieved from reference TRBV7-9 and TRBJ1-1, is DTGVSQNPRHKITKRGQNVTFRCDPISEHNRLYWYRQTLGQGPEFLTYFQNEAQLEKSRLLSDRFSAERPKGSFSTLEIQRTEQGDSAMYLCASSLSGTGAVEAFFGQGTRLTVV.

This chain links TRBV11-1 with TRBJ2-1; TRBD2 matches at 13 bases. CDR3 length equals 20 residues. The germline CDR1 and CDR2 sequences are SGHAT and FQDESV (reference sequence). The trim removed 4 bases at V and 1 base at J, leaving 13 bases unmatched. The CDR3 protein is CASSSQLAGGPIWSYNEQFF. CDR3 sequence (DNA): TGTGCCAGCAGCTCTCAACTAGCGGGAGGGCCGATTTGGTCCTACAATGAGCAGTTCTTC. Full variable domain (remainder filled in from reference TRBV11-1 and TRBJ2-1): EAEVAQSPRYKITEKSQAVAFWCDPISGHATLYWYRQILGQGPELLVQFQDESVVDDSQLPKDRFSAERLKGVDSTLKIQPAELGDSAMYLCASSSQLAGGPIWSYNEQFFGPGTRLTVL.

This clonotype was observed at least ten times. The chain uses TRBV28 and TRBJ2-7; TRBD1 is a possible D gene (5 bases). The CDR3 runs 15 residues. The germline CDR1 and CDR2 sequences are MDHEN and SYDVKM. Trimming removed 3 bases at V and 3 bases at J, with 15 bases between. The CDR3 region has the DNA TGTGCCAGCAGTTTGGGCAGGGCGTTCGGCTACGAGCAGTACTTC. This sequence encodes CASSLGRAFGYEQYF.

This clonotype was seen many times. V gene TRBV9 combines with J gene TRBJ2-3; D ambiguous. Trimming removed 2 bases at V and 5 bases at J, with 6 bases between. The CDR3 extends over 12 amino acids. Germline CDR1 and CDR2: SGDLS and YYNGEE. The CDR3 DNA is TGTGCCAGCAGCGTTATGGAAGATACGCAGTATTTT. The encoded protein is CASSVMEDTQYF.

This clonotype was detected only a few times. V usage is TRBV20-1 and J usage is TRBJ2-1; D gene unclear. Trimming removed 6 bases from V and 0 bases from J, with 15 bases in between. Per the germline V gene, CDR1 is DFQATT and CDR2 is SNEGSKA (reference sequence). The CDR3 consists of 15 residues. The CDR3 region has the DNA TGCAGTGCCGACCGGCCTCTGAGCTCCTACAATGAGCAGTTCTTC. This codes for CSADRPLSSYNEQFF.

This clonotype was seen at least ten times. This sequence joins TRBV27 and TRBJ2-7; D could derive from TRBD1 or TRBD2 (5 bases each). The CDR3 totals 13 residues. V lost 6 bases, J lost 2 bases, and 11 bases lay in between. Germline lookup yields CDR1 MNHEY and CDR2 SMNVEV (reference sequence). The CDR3 loop is CASRGVSPYEQYF. DNA for the CDR3: TGTGCCAGCAGGGGGGTTAGTCCCTACGAGCAGTACTTC.

The DNA for the CDR3 is TGTGCCAGCTCACCGGGCAGGGGTCGCACAGATACGCAGTATTTT. Translated, it gives CASSPGRGRTDTQYF. The chain carries TRBV18 and TRBJ2-3, with TRBD1 as a possible D gene (6 bases). This CDR3 contains 15 residues. V lost 3 bases to trimming and J lost 1 base, with 11 bases between them. Germline values: CDR1 KGHSH, CDR2 LQKENI.

This clonotype was counted between two and nine times. The chain joins TRBV28 to TRBJ2-7, with TRBD1 identical over 9 bases. The ends lost 5 bases at V and 2 bases at J; junction bases unmatched: 10. This CDR3 region has 16 residues. Germline assignment: CDR1 MDHEN and CDR2 SYDVKM. CDR3 loop: CASSGIGQGTPYEQYF. DNA of the CDR3: TGTGCCAGCAGTGGGATTGGACAGGGGACACCCTACGAGCAGTACTTC.

This clonotype occurred a few times. The chain joins TRBV12-3 or TRBV12-4 to TRBJ2-4; tentative D call: TRBD1 (6 bases). The CDR3 consists of 16 residues. V was pared by 5 bases and J by 0 bases, with 14 bases between. The CDR3 sequence: CASSTGTRSAKNIQYF. The CDR3 coding sequence is TGTGCCAGCAGTACCGGGACAAGGTCAGCCAAAAACATTCAGTACTTC.

This clonotype was seen only a few times. The chain combines TRBV29-1 with TRBJ2-5; 8 bases align to TRBD2. This CDR3 contains 13 residues. CDR1 and CDR2 from the germline V gene are SQVTM and ANQGSEA. V lost 7 bases and J lost 4; bases outside the gene matches: 8. CDR3 residues: CSGRGGHAETQYF. The CDR3, as DNA: TGCAGCGGCCGCGGGGGGCATGCAGAGACCCAGTACTTC. Using reference TRBV29-1 and TRBJ2-5 for the parts outside the CDR3, the full variable domain is SAVISQKPSRDICQRGTSLTIQCQVDSQVTMMFWYRQQPGQSLTLIATANQGSEATYESGFVIDKFPISRPNLTFSTLTVSNMSPEDSSIYLCSGRGGHAETQYFGPGTRLLVL.

This clonotype was seen repeatedly, ten times or more. The chain carries TRBV20-1 and TRBJ2-1; 14 bases fit TRBD2. Germline assignment: CDR1 DFQATT and CDR2 SNEGSKA (reference sequence). This CDR3 region has 15 residues. J was trimmed by 3 bases and V by 3 bases; bases with no gene match: 1. CDR3 sequence (DNA): TGCAGTGCTAGGGGGACTAGCGGGGGCTACAATGAGCAGTTCTTC. This translates into CSARGTSGGYNEQFF.

This clonotype was detected ten times or more. V is TRBV28 and J is TRBJ2-6; D gene unclear. CDR3 length equals 10 residues. The V gene lost 6 bases and the J gene lost 9 bases, with 3 bases spanning the gap. The V gene's germline CDR1 is MDHEN and CDR2 SYDVKM. The CDR3 DNA is TGTGCCAGCAGCGGCAACGTCCTGACTTTC. Amino acids: CASSGNVLTF.

This clonotype appeared many times. The chain carries TRBV13 and TRBJ1-2; TRBD1 is a possible D gene (5 bases). Trimming took off 5 bases at V and 4 bases at J, with 11 bases between the two ends. Germline CDR1 PRHDT, CDR2 FYEKMQ (reference sequence). The length of the CDR3 is 13 residues. The CDR3 is CASSPGRGYGYTF. Here the CDR3 DNA reads TGTGCCAGCAGCCCGGGACGGGGCTATGGCTACACCTTC.

This clonotype has more than one count but fewer than ten. V usage is TRBV6-6 and J usage is TRBJ1-2; perhaps TRBD1 as D (6 bases). The CDR3 length is 11 residues. The ends were cut back, 4 bases at V and 12 bases at J, with 12 bases in the middle. Germline values: CDR1 MNHNY, CDR2 SVGAGI (reference sequence). The CDR3 is CASSLLGQHTF. The CDR3 DNA reads TGTGCCAGCAGTTTATTAGGACAGCACACCTTC.

The chain links TRBV28 to TRBJ2-7; D is unresolved. V was clipped by 3 bases and J by 0 bases, with 6 bases between them. The CDR3 sequence is 13 residues long. Per the germline V gene, CDR1 is MDHEN and CDR2 is SYDVKM. The CDR3 loop reads CASSLVISYEQYF. CDR3 DNA sequence: TGTGCCAGCAGTTTGGTCATCTCCTACGAGCAGTACTTC.

Ten or more counts support this clonotype. V and J are TRBV20-1 and TRBJ1-1; the D gene is possibly TRBD1 (5 bases). Trimming cost V 0 bases and J 2 bases, with 13 bases left between them. Germline V CDR1 and CDR2: DFQATT, SNEGSKA (reference sequence). The CDR3 has 15 amino acids. CDR3 nucleotides: TGCAGTGCTAGAGATTTTTCAGGGAGTAACACTGAAGCTTTCTTT. This codes for CSARDFSGSNTEAFF.

This clonotype occurred many times. The CDR3 bases are TGTGCCAGCAGCGAACCCACACACGAGCAGTTCTTC. Translation gives CASSEPTHEQFF. This chain uses TRBV7-9 with TRBJ2-1; D is unclear. The CDR3 covers 12 residues. Germline V gene lookup returns CDR1 SEHNR and CDR2 FQNEAQ (reference sequence). V was clipped by 5 bases and J by 10 bases, with 12 bases between them.

The chain couples TRBV28 to TRBJ1-5; TRBD1 is a possible D gene (5 bases). CDR1 and CDR2 (germline): MDHEN, SYDVKM. Trimming took 6 bases from V and 1 from J, leaving 16 bases between them. This CDR3 is built from 16 residues. The CDR3 spells CASSSRQAGSNQPQHF. In nucleotides, the CDR3 is TGTGCCAGCAGCTCGAGACAAGCAGGGAGCAATCAGCCCCAGCATTTT.

On this clonotype itself: The limits of the CDR3 on the DNA are not certain, so only TCRdb's listed CDR3 is given. The genes are TRBV20-1 and TRBJ2-3; TRBD1, the D gene given by the table, was not confirmed from the DNA. Per germline, CDR1 DFQATT and CDR2 SNEGSKA (reference sequence). The CDR3 is 12 residues long, counting both termini. The CDR3 here is CSARVGQGSSIF.

This clonotype was seen repeatedly, ten times or more. This chain connects TRBV4-3 to TRBJ2-7; TRBD2 matches at 10 bases. The CDR3 runs 15 residues. The ends lost 0 bases at V and 2 bases at J; junction bases unmatched: 1. CDR1 LGHNA and CDR2 YSLEER come from the germline V gene. The CDR3 spells CASSQETSGTYEQYF. In nucleotides, the CDR3 is TGCGCCAGCAGCCAAGAAACTAGCGGGACCTACGAGCAGTACTTC.

There are many counts of this clonotype. The V gene is TRBV4-2, the J gene TRBJ1-4, with D tentatively TRBD1 (5 bases). Germline values: CDR1 LGHNA, CDR2 YNFKEQ. V shed 0 bases and J shed 8 bases, with 13 bases lying between them. The CDR3 extends over 15 amino acids. CDR3 loop: CASSQDKRGREKLFF. The CDR3 DNA is TGTGCCAGCAGCCAAGATAAACGGGGACGCGAAAAACTGTTTTTT.

This clonotype was observed at least ten times. V gene TRBV13 combines with J gene TRBJ2-3, with 7 positions matching TRBD1. Germline CDR1 reads PRHDT; CDR2 reads FYEKMQ (reference sequence). With V trimmed by 6 bases and J by 3 bases, 3 bases remained unmatched. CDR3 size: 13 residues. In DNA form, the CDR3 reads TGTGCCAGCAGGACAGGGTATACAGATACGCAGTATTTT. This sequence encodes CASRTGYTDTQYF.

This clonotype was seen a handful of times. The chain uses TRBV19 and TRBJ2-3; 8 bases are a match to TRBD2. After removal of 5 bases from V and 3 bases from J, the junction contained 10 bases not matched to a gene. In germline, CDR1 is LNHDA, CDR2 SQIVND (reference sequence). The CDR3 contains 16 residues. The CDR3 DNA follows: TGTGCCAGTAGTGACCGCCCAAGCGGGAGTACAGATACGCAGTATTTT. Protein sequence: CASSDRPSGSTDTQYF. Full variable domain (outside the CDR3, taken from reference TRBV19 and TRBJ2-3): DGGITQSPKYLFRKEGQNVTLSCEQNLNHDAMYWYRQDPGQGLRLIYYSQIVNDFQKGDIAEGYSVSREKKESFPLTVTSAQKNPTAFYLCASSDRPSGSTDTQYFGPGTRLTVL.

This clonotype came up many times. This sequence joins TRBV5-1 and TRBJ2-7, with 7 bases that match TRBD2. V lost 2 bases and J lost 2; bases outside the gene matches: 4. The CDR3 contains 14 residues. Germline CDR1 is SGHRS and CDR2 is YFSETQ. CDR3 in amino acids: CASSFGGSTYEQYF. The CDR3 bases are TGCGCCAGCAGCTTCGGGGGGTCGACCTACGAGCAGTACTTC.

This clonotype occurred many times. The V and J genes are TRBV28 and TRBJ1-2, with a tentative D call TRBD1 (6 bases). Germline CDR1 and CDR2: MDHEN and SYDVKM. V was clipped by 1 base and J by 5 bases, with 11 bases between them. The CDR3 contains 14 residues. The CDR3 sequence: CASSLLRGEYGYTF. The CDR3 DNA reads TGTGCCAGCAGTTTATTGAGGGGGGAGTATGGCTACACCTTC.